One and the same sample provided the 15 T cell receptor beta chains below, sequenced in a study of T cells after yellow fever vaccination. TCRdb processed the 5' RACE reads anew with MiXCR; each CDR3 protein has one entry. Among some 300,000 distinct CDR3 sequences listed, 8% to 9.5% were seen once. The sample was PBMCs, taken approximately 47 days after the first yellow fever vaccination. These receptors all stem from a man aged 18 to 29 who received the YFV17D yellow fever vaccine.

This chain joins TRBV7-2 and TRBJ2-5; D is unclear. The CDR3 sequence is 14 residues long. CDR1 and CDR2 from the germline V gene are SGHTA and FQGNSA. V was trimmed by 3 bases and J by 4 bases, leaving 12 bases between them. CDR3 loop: CASSFQESGETQYF. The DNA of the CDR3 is TGTGCCAGCAGCTTCCAGGAATCGGGAGAGACCCAGTACTTC.

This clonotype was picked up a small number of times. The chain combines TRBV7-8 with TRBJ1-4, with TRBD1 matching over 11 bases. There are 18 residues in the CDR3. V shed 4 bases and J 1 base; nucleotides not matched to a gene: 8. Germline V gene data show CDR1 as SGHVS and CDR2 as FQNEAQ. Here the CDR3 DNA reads TGTGCCAGCAGCTCGGACAGGGGGCTCTATCGAACTAATGAAAAACTGTTTTTT. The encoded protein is CASSSDRGLYRTNEKLFF.

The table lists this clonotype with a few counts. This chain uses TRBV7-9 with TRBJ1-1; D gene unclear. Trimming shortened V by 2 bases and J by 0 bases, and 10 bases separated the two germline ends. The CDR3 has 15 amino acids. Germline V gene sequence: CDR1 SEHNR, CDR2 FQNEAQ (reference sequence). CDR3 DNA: TGTGCCAGCAGCTTACCGGAGGAGATGAACACTGAAGCTTTCTTT. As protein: CASSLPEEMNTEAFF.

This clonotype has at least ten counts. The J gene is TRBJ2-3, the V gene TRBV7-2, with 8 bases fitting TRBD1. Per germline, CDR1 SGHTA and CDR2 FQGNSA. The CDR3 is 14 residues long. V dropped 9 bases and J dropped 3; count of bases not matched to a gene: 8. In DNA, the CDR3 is TGTGCCAGTAGCCCTCGACAGGGGACAGATACGCAGTATTTT. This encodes CASSPRQGTDTQYF.

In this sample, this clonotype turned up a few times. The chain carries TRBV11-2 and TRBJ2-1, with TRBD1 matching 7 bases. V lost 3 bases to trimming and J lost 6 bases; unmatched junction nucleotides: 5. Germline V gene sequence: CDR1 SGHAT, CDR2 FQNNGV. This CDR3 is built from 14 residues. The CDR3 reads CASSLGQSPNEQFF. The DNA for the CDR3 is TGTGCCAGCAGCTTGGGACAGAGTCCCAATGAGCAGTTCTTC.

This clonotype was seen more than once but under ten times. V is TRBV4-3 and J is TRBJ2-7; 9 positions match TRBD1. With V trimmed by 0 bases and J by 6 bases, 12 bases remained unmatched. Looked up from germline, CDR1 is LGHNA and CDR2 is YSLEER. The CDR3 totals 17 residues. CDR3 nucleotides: TGCGCCAGCAGCCAAGAAGCCGTGACCGGGACAGGGAGCGAGCAGTACTTC. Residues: CASSQEAVTGTGSEQYF.

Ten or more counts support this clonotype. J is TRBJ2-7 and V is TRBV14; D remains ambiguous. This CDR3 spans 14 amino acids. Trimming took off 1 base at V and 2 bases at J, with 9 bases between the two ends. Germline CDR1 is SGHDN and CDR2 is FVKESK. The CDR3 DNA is TGTGCCAGCAGCCAAGTACAGAAGCCCTACGAGCAGTACTTC. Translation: CASSQVQKPYEQYF.

CDR3 protein: CASSVEGLAYNEQFF. For the CDR3, the DNA is TGTGCCAGCAGCGTAGAAGGACTAGCCTACAATGAGCAGTTCTTC. V and J are TRBV9 and TRBJ2-1; TRBD2 aligns across 7 bases. V shed 0 bases and J 2 bases; nucleotides not matched to a gene: 2. This CDR3 comprises 15 residues. Germline V gene lookup returns CDR1 SGDLS and CDR2 YYNGEE. Based on the CDR3 plus reference TRBV9 and TRBJ2-1, the full variable domain is DSGVTQTPKHLITATGQRVTLRCSPRSGDLSVYWYQQSLDQGLQFLIQYYNGEERAKGNILERFSAQQFPDLHSELNLSSLELGDSALYFCASSVEGLAYNEQFFGPGTRLTVL.

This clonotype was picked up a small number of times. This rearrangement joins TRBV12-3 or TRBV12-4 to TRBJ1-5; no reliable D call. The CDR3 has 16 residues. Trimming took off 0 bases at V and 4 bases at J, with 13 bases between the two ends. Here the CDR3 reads CASSLALGVKNQPQHF. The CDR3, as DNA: TGTGCCAGCAGTTTAGCGCTCGGTGTCAAGAATCAGCCCCAGCATTTT.

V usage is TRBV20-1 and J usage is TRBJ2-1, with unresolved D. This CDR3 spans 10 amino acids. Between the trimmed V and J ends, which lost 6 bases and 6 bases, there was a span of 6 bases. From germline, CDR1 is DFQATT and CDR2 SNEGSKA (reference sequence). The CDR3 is CSAGFNEQFF. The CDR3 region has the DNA TGCAGTGCCGGATTCAATGAGCAGTTCTTC.

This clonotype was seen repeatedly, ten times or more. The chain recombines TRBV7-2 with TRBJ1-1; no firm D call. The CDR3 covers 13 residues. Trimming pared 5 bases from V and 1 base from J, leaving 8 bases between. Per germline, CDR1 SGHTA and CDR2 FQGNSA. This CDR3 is CASSALRNTEAFF. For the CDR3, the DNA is TGTGCCAGCAGCGCCCTCAGGAACACTGAAGCTTTCTTT.

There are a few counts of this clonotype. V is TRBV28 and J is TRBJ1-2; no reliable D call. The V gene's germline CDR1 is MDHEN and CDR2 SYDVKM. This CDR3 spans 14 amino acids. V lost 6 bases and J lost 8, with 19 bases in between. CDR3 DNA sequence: TGTGCCAGCAGCCTCGGGGAGTTTGGGGTAGGCTACACCTTC. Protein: CASSLGEFGVGYTF.

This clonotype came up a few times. CDR3 in DNA: TGTGCCACCGGGACGGTCGAGCAGTACTTC. This codes for CATGTVEQYF. The chain has TRBV27 and TRBJ2-7; D is perhaps TRBD1 or TRBD2 (5 bases each). The ends were cut back, 10 bases at V and 6 bases at J, with 10 bases in the middle. Germline V gives CDR1 MNHEY, CDR2 SMNVEV (reference sequence). The length of the CDR3 is 10 residues.

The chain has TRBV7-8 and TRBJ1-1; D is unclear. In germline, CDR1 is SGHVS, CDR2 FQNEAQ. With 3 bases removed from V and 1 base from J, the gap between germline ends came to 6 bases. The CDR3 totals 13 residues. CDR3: CASSFMANTEAFF. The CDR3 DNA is TGTGCCAGCAGCTTTATGGCGAACACTGAAGCTTTCTTT.

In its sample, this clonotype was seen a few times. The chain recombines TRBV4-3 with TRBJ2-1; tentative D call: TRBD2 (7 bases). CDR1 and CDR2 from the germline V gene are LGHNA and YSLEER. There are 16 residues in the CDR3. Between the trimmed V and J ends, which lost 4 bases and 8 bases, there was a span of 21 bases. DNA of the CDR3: TGCGCCAGCAGCCGGGAAGGGGGGGGGCTTTTCCATGAGCAGTTCTTC. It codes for CASSREGGGLFHEQFF.